These T cell receptor beta chains were read from a single sample in a study of blood T cell repertoires in COVID-19. TCRdb keeps only in-frame clones here, not all; method: immunoSEQ multiplex PCR. Of 90,000 to 120,000 clones listed, over 80% are singletons. The sequenced sample consisted of peripheral blood. Source of these receptors: a man aged 50 or older with acute or convalescent COVID-19. The CDR3 runs from the conserved cysteine through the conserved F or W. A D gene is named only where the DNA matches it firmly. Size tells how often a clone was seen (once, few, many) or the class of an expanded clone, and some rows leave it out.

v_call: TRBV18; d_call: TRBD2; clone_size: -; j_call: TRBJ2-1; cdr3_aa: CASSPLAGDDLFF; cdr3_nt: TGTGCCAGCTCACCCCTAGCGGGAGATGATCTGTTCTTC
v_call: TRBV3-1/TRBV3-2; d_call: TRBD1; clone_size: -; j_call: TRBJ2-1; cdr3_aa: CASRTGGSYNEQFF; cdr3_nt: TGTGCCAGCAGGACAGGGGGTTCCTACAATGAGCAGTTCTTC
v_call: TRBV28; d_call: -; clone_size: -; j_call: TRBJ1-5; cdr3_aa: CASMRGRAAQPQHF; cdr3_nt: TGTGCCAGCATGAGGGGGAGGGCGGCTCAGCCCCAGCATTTT
v_call: TRBV12-5; d_call: -; clone_size: -; j_call: TRBJ2-2; cdr3_aa: CASGLVRAGLGGELFF; cdr3_nt: TGTGCTAGTGGTTTGGTTCGCGCAGGGCTGGGCGGGGAGCTGTTTTTT
v_call: TRBV28; d_call: -; clone_size: -; j_call: TRBJ1-1; cdr3_aa: CASSPGTPFKNTEAFF; cdr3_nt: TGTGCCAGCAGTCCCGGGACACCTTTTAAGAACACTGAAGCTTTCTTT
v_call: TRBV24-1; d_call: TRBD1; clone_size: -; j_call: TRBJ2-5; cdr3_aa: CATSLGTGTIETQYF; cdr3_nt: TGTGCCACCAGTCTTGGGACAGGGACCATTGAGACCCAGTACTTC
v_call: TRBV29-1; d_call: -; clone_size: once; j_call: TRBJ2-7; cdr3_aa: CSVEPLGGSYEQYF; cdr3_nt: TGCAGCGTTGAACCACTAGGCGGCTCCTACGAGCAGTACTTC
v_call: TRBV6-4; d_call: TRBD2; clone_size: many; j_call: TRBJ2-1; cdr3_aa: CASSDSISGSDEQFF; cdr3_nt: TGTGCCAGCAGTGACTCGATTAGCGGGTCCGATGAGCAGTTCTTC
v_call: TRBV3-1/TRBV3-2; d_call: TRBD2; clone_size: -; j_call: TRBJ2-5; cdr3_aa: CASNSGRAITETQYF; cdr3_nt: TGTGCCAGTAATAGCGGGAGGGCCATCACAGAGACCCAGTACTTC
v_call: TRBV27; d_call: TRBD2; clone_size: -; j_call: TRBJ2-1; cdr3_aa: CASSVGLAESNEQFF; cdr3_nt: TGTGCCAGCAGTGTGGGACTAGCGGAATCAAATGAGCAGTTCTTC
v_call: TRBV7-8; d_call: TRBD1; clone_size: once; j_call: TRBJ2-7; cdr3_aa: CASSSPRTGALREQYF; cdr3_nt: TGTGCCAGCAGCTCACCTCGGACAGGGGCCTTAAGGGAGCAGTACTTC
v_call: TRBV6-6; d_call: TRBD1; clone_size: -; j_call: TRBJ1-2; cdr3_aa: CASSYSRGHYGYTF; cdr3_nt: TGTGCCAGCAGTTACAGCAGGGGGCACTATGGCTACACCTTC
v_call: TRBV7-9; d_call: -; clone_size: once; j_call: TRBJ2-7; cdr3_aa: CASSSRSSYEQYF; cdr3_nt: TGTGCCAGCAGCTCCCGGAGCTCCTACGAGCAGTACTTC
v_call: TRBV9; d_call: TRBD2; clone_size: once; j_call: TRBJ2-7; cdr3_aa: CASSPSGLAGTEQYF; cdr3_nt: TGTGCCAGCAGCCCTTCGGGACTAGCGGGAACAGAGCAGTACTTC
v_call: TRBV4-1; d_call: -; clone_size: -; j_call: TRBJ2-1; cdr3_aa: CASTSSASSYNEQFF; cdr3_nt: TGCGCCAGCACCTCAAGCGCGAGCTCCTACAATGAGCAGTTCTTC
v_call: TRBV24-1; d_call: TRBD1; clone_size: once; j_call: TRBJ1-1; cdr3_aa: CATRGQGANTEAFF; cdr3_nt: TGTGCCACCAGGGGACAGGGGGCGAACACTGAAGCTTTCTTT
v_call: TRBV6-5; d_call: TRBD1; clone_size: -; j_call: TRBJ1-5; cdr3_aa: CASQQGGGQPQHF; cdr3_nt: TGTGCCAGCCAACAGGGGGGGGGACAGCCCCAGCATTTT
v_call: TRBV10-3; d_call: TRBD2; clone_size: once; j_call: TRBJ2-1; cdr3_aa: CAISESRGRSYNEQFF; cdr3_nt: TGTGCCATCAGTGAAAGTCGCGGGAGATCCTACAATGAGCAGTTCTTC
v_call: TRBV28; d_call: TRBD2; clone_size: -; j_call: TRBJ2-1; cdr3_aa: CASSLGLAVNEQFF; cdr3_nt: TGTGCCAGCAGTTTAGGGCTAGCGGTTAATGAGCAGTTCTTC
v_call: TRBV6-4; d_call: -; clone_size: few; j_call: TRBJ1-2; cdr3_aa: CASRTGYGYTF; cdr3_nt: TGTGCCAGCAGGACAGGCTATGGCTACACCTTC
v_call: TRBV11-2; d_call: TRBD1; clone_size: -; j_call: TRBJ2-7; cdr3_aa: CASSPIRRDRVGYEQYF; cdr3_nt: TGTGCCAGCAGTCCTATCCGGAGGGACAGGGTTGGCTACGAGCAGTACTTC
v_call: TRBV30; d_call: -; clone_size: -; j_call: TRBJ2-7; cdr3_aa: CAWKGEYSSYEQYF; cdr3_nt: TGTGCCTGGAAGGGGGAGTACAGCTCCTACGAGCAGTACTTC